This TCR beta chain was found in a study of metastatic and nonmetastatic thyroid tumors. In the study overall: Where malignant and benign thyroid patients were concerned, repertoires were compared across blood and tumor or nodule tissue.

Under the authors' procedure: CDR3 was compared across clinicopathological groups, and the resulting differences were used to build a distant-metastasis classifier for papillary thyroid cancer. TCRdb re-called clones via MiXCR from the PCR reads. These V and J calls are TCRdb output, not the study's own analysis. The sample consists of 45,000 or so clones, 4% to 5% of them appearing once. V was clipped by 3 bases and J by 0 bases; unmatched bases: 4. The CDR3 is 15 amino acids. Germline assignment: CDR1 SGHRS and CDR2 YFSETQ. None of the patients had undergone any treatment ahead of thyroid surgery. Whole-study findings and limits: A significant increase in TCR beta diversity was reportedly seen in malignant thyroid tumors relative to benign nodules, in blood and tumor.

This clone has a count of ten or more. Its antigen is unidentified. V usage is TRBV5-1 and J usage is TRBJ2-7; TRBD1 agrees at 9 bases. The sample taken for sequencing was blood. The receptor was isolated from a female donor with papillary thyroid cancer or a benign thyroid nodule (not recorded which). Some clones in this sample may be carry-over from other donors' samples. The CDR3 coding sequence is TGCGCCAGCAGCTCTGGACAGGGGAGCTCCTACGAGCAGTACTTC. It is translated as CASSSGQGSSYEQYF.